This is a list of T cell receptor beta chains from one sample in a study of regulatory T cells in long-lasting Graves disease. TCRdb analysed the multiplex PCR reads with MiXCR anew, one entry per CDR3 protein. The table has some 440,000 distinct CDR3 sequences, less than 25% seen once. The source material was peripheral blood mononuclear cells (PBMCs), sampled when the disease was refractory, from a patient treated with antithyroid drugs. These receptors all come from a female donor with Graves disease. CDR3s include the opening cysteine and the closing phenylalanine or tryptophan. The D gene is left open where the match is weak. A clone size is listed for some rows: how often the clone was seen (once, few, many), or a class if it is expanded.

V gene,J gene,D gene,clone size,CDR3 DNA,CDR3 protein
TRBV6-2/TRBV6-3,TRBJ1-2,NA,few,TGTGCCAGCAGTTACACAGGGAGGGGGGGCTATGGCTACACCTTC,CASSYTGRGGYGYTF
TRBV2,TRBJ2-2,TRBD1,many,TGTGCCAGCAGTGAAGACAGGGGGCGGACCGGGGAGCTGTTTTTT,CASSEDRGRTGELFF
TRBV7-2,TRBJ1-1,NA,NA,TGTGCCAGCAGCTTAGGAGGGACGGATGAAGCTTTCTTT,CASSLGGTDEAFF
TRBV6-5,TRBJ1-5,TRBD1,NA,TGTGCCAGCAGTTCGGGACAGATCCGACATTTT,CASSSGQIRHF
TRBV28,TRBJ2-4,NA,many,TGTGCCAGCAGTTTCTTGGTAAACATTCAGTACTTC,CASSFLVNIQYF
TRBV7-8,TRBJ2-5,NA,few,TGTGCCAGCAGCTTAGGTCTACGTCCGGGAGAGACCCAGTACTTC,CASSLGLRPGETQYF
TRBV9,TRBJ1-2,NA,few,TGTGCCAGCAGCGATACAGGGTCACATGGCTACACCTTC,CASSDTGSHGYTF
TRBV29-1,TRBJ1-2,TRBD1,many,TGCAGCGTTGAAGTCACAGGGGCCTACTATGGCTACACCTTC,CSVEVTGAYYGYTF
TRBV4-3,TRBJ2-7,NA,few,TGCGCCAGCAGCCAAGATCTTGGGAACGAGCAGTACTTC,CASSQDLGNEQYF
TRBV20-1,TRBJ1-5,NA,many,TGCAGTGCTAAAAGCCCGGGCAGTAGTCAGCCCCAGCATTTT,CSAKSPGSSQPQHF
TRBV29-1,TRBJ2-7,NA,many,TGCAGCGTTCAAGGGACAATCTACGAGCAGTACTTC,CSVQGTIYEQYF
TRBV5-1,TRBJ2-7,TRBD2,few,TGCGCCAGCAGCCCATTTCGACTAGCGGGGACCAGCTCCTACGAGCAGTACTTC,CASSPFRLAGTSSYEQYF
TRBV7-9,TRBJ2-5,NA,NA,TGTGCCAGCAGCTCCTCCAGCCAGGACCGAATGGGTGGGTTCTTC,CASSSSSQDRMGGFF
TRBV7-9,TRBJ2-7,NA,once,TGTGCCAGCAGCTTTGGCCCCCACAACGGGGGGCGACACGAGCAGTACTTC,CASSFGPHNGGRHEQYF
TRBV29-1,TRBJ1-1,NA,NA,TGCAGCGTTGGCGATCATGAAGCTTTCTTT,CSVGDHEAFF
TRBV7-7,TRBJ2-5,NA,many,TGTGCTAGCAGCCCCGGGGACGGGACCCAAGAGACCCAGTACTTC,CASSPGDGTQETQYF
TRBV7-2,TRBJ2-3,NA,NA,TGTGCCAGCAGCTTAGCGAGGAGTAGAGCAGATACGCAGTATTTT,CASSLARSRADTQYF
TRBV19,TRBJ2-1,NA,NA,TGTGCCAGTAGTATTTCCTTCTCCTACAATGAGCAGTTCTTC,CASSISFSYNEQFF
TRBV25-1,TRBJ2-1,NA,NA,TGTGCCAGCAGGGAAATAGGGGGGCCCAATGAGCAGTTCTTC,CASREIGGPNEQFF
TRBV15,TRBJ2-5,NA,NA,TGTGCCACCAGCAGAGATCCAGAAGAGACCCAGTACTTC,CATSRDPEETQYF
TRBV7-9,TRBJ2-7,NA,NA,TGTGCCAGCAGCTTAGCCGGGGACTTCACCTACGAGCAGTACTTC,CASSLAGDFTYEQYF
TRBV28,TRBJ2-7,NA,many,TGTGCCAGCAGCCCCCTAGGTCGTTACGAGCAGTACTTC,CASSPLGRYEQYF
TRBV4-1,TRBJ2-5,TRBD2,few,TGCGCCAGCAGCCAAGATATGGAACTAGCGGGAGTACCTGAGACCCAGTACTTC,CASSQDMELAGVPETQYF
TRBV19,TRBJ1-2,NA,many,TGTGCCAGTAGTGTGGGGGGATCAGGATATGGCTACACCTTC,CASSVGGSGYGYTF
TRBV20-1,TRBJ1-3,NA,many,TGCAGTGCTAGGAGGTCAGCCTCTGGAAACACCATATATTTT,CSARRSASGNTIYF
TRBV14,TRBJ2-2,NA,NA,TGTGCCAGCAGCCAAGGGCCCCGATCCAAGGCCGGGGAGCTGTTTTTT,CASSQGPRSKAGELFF
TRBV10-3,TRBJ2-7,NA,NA,TGTGCCATCAGTGAAGGCAGGGGCCAGTCCGATCTTCACTACGAGCAGTACTTC,CAISEGRGQSDLHYEQYF
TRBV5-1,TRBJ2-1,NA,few,TGCGCCAGCAGCTTCGGCAGGGGAATTCACAATGAGCAGTTCTTC,CASSFGRGIHNEQFF
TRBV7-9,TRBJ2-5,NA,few,TGTGCCAGCAGCCCTGTCCTAGACCAAGAGACCCAGTACTTC,CASSPVLDQETQYF
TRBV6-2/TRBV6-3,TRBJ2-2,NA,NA,TGTGCCAGCAGTTACTCGATATTCAGGGGGAACACCGGGGAGCTGTTTTTT,CASSYSIFRGNTGELFF
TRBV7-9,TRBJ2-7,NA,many,TGTGCCAGCAGCGTTACCCAGGGTCACTACGAGCAGTACTTC,CASSVTQGHYEQYF
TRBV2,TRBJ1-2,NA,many,TGTGCCAGGTCCGGGACGGGCTATGGCTACACCTTC,CARSGTGYGYTF
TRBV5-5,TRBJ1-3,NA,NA,TGTGCCAGCAGATTTCAGGGATCTGGAAACACCATATATTTT,CASRFQGSGNTIYF
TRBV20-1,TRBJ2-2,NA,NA,TGCAGTGCTAGAGCTGGGGCGCGCACCGGGGAGCTGTTTTTT,CSARAGARTGELFF
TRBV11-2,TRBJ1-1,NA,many,TGTGCCAGCAGCCTACAAAGGTCCCCGAACACTGAAGCTTTCTTT,CASSLQRSPNTEAFF
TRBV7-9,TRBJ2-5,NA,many,TGTGCCAGCAGCTCCCTGGGCGGGGCTGTGGAGACCCAGTACTTC,CASSSLGGAVETQYF
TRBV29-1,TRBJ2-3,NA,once,TGCAGCGTTGAGGTAGGAGTGGCAGATACGCAGTATTTT,CSVEVGVADTQYF
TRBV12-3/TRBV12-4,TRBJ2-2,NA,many,TGTGCCAGCAGGGGAGACTGGGGCGGGGAGCTGTTTTTT,CASRGDWGGELFF
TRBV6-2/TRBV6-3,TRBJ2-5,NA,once,TGTGCCAGCAGTTACCCCCCGGAGACCCAGTACTTC,CASSYPPETQYF
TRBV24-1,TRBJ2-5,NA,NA,TGTGCCACCAGTGATCCCCTCGGGCCTAATCGGGAGACCCAGTACTTC,CATSDPLGPNRETQYF
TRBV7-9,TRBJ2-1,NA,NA,TGTGCCAGCAGTGGGTCAGGGAACAACAATGAGCAGTTCTTC,CASSGSGNNNEQFF
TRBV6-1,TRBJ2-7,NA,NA,TGTGCCAGCACCTCGACTAGAAACTACGAGCAGTACTTC,CASTSTRNYEQYF
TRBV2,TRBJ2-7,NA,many,TGTGCCAGCAGTGAGGCCCACCGAGTCTCCGGTCCCGAGCAGTACTTC,CASSEAHRVSGPEQYF
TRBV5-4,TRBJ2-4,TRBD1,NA,TGTGCCAGCAGTCGAGGACAGGTAGCCAAAAACATTCAGTACTTC,CASSRGQVAKNIQYF
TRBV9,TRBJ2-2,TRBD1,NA,TGTGCCAGCAGCGTCTGGGACAGGGGGGCGAGGGAACCGAACACCGGGGAGCTGTTTTTT,CASSVWDRGAREPNTGELFF
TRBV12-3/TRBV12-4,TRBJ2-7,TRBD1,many,TGTGCCAGCAGTCCCGGACAGGGGGCTCGGTTCGAGCAGTACTTC,CASSPGQGARFEQYF
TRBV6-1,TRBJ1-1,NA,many,TGTGCCAGCAGCCACACCAGGGGCACTGAAGCTTTCTTT,CASSHTRGTEAFF
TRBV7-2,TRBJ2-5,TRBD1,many,TGTGCCAGCAGCTCTAGACAGGGGTACACAGAGACCCAGTACTTC,CASSSRQGYTETQYF
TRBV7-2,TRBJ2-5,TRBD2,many,TGTGCCAGCAGCCTAGCGGGACGGACTAGTTTCCAAGAGACCCAGTACTTC,CASSLAGRTSFQETQYF
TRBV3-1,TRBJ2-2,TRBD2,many,TGTGCCAGCAGCCAAGTTAGCGGGAGGGCCCTTGGCGGGGAGCTGTTTTTT,CASSQVSGRALGGELFF
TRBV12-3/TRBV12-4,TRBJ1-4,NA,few,TGTGCCAGCAGTCGGGGGGGCAGTGAAAAACTGTTTTTT,CASSRGGSEKLFF
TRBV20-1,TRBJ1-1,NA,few,TGCAGTGCTAGCCTTAGGCAGGGGAGGGTCGCTTTCTTT,CSASLRQGRVAFF
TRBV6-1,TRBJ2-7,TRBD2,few,TGTGCCAGCAGTGCGAGCGGGAGGTCCTACGAGCAGTACTTC,CASSASGRSYEQYF
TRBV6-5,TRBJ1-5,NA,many,TGTGCCAGCAGTTACGGAAGGGGGGCTAGTCAGCCCCAGCATTTT,CASSYGRGASQPQHF
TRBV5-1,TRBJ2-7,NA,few,TGCGCCAGCAGCTCACAGGGAAGTCCCTCCTACGAGCAGTACTTC,CASSSQGSPSYEQYF
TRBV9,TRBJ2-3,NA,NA,TGTGCCAGCAGCTCCTTTCCGGGAGTTAGCACAGATACGCAGTATTTT,CASSSFPGVSTDTQYF
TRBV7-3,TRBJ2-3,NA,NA,TGTGCCAGCAGCTTTTCGGGACCCCCATCAAATACGCAGTATTTT,CASSFSGPPSNTQYF
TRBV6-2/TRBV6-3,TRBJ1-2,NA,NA,TGTGCCAGCAGTGATCTCCCCGGGGCCTATGGCTACACCTTC,CASSDLPGAYGYTF
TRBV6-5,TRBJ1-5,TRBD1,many,TGTGCCAGCAGTTACTTAATACAGGGGTCCTATGTAAGTCAGCCCCAGCATTTT,CASSYLIQGSYVSQPQHF
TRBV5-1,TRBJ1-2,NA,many,TGCGCCAGCAGTCCGGCAGGAACCAACTATGGCTACACCTTC,CASSPAGTNYGYTF